A selection of T cell receptor beta chains follows, all from one sample in a study of blood T cell repertoires in COVID-19. The data were produced by immunoSEQ multiplex PCR, yet TCRdb's version contains in-frame clones alone and is incomplete. The table lists roughly 180,000 clones, 85% of them singletons. What was sequenced was PBMCs or T cells enriched from blood (not recorded which). All receptors derive from a man aged 35 to 55 who had recovered from COVID-19. CDR3s include the opening cysteine and the closing phenylalanine or tryptophan. D genes are given only for firm matches. Clone size is given for some rows only: seen once, a few or many times, or a class if the clone is expanded.

v_gene	abundance	d_gene	j_gene	len	CDR3nt	CDR3aa
TRBV9	few	TRBD2	TRBJ2-1	15	TGTGCCAGCAGCGTGGGGACTATCCCGGGGGGTGAGCAGTTCTTC	CASSVGTIPGGEQFF
TRBV28	-	-	TRBJ1-6	15	TGTGCCAGCAGTTTGGGAGGGGTAGCAAATTCACCCCTCCACTTT	CASSLGGVANSPLHF
TRBV3-1/TRBV3-2	-	TRBD1	TRBJ1-6	14	TGTGCCAGCAGCCTCGGACAGGGAAATTCACCCCTCCACTTT	CASSLGQGNSPLHF
TRBV5-6	-	TRBD1	TRBJ1-2	19	TGTGCCAGCAGGGATGATATCCCGGGACAGGGGGCGTATAACTATGGCTACACCTTC	CASRDDIPGQGAYNYGYTF
TRBV25-1	-	-	TRBJ2-5	14	TGTGCCAGCAGTGAATTTCGGGTCGGGGAGACCCAGTACTTC	CASSEFRVGETQYF
TRBV6-5	-	-	TRBJ1-2	14	TGTGCCAGCAGTAATATCAACAGAGCCGTCGGCTACACCTTC	CASSNINRAVGYTF
TRBV12-3/TRBV12-4	once	TRBD1	TRBJ1-5	13	TGTGCCAGCAGCCCGGACAGGGGTCAGCCCCAGCATTTT	CASSPDRGQPQHF
TRBV2	-	TRBD1	TRBJ2-7	13	TGTGCCAGCAGAGACAGGGAAGCAGGCGAGCAGTACTTC	CASRDREAGEQYF
TRBV27	once	-	TRBJ2-6	15	TGTGCCAGCAGCCTAGACCGCTCTGGGGCCAACGTCCTGACTTTC	CASSLDRSGANVLTF
TRBV19	-	TRBD1	TRBJ2-7	18	TGTGCCAGTAGTATAGTGGGGTCAGGACAGGGCGGAACCATCGAGCAGTACTTC	CASSIVGSGQGGTIEQYF